These T cell receptor beta chains were read from a single sample in a study of monozygotic twins with inflammatory bowel disease. From the 5' RACE reads, TCRdb lists one entry per CDR3 protein and no DNA. Here the sample table reports around 370,000 distinct CDR3 sequences. The sequenced material came from blood. The receptors shown here come from a human donor with ulcerative colitis or Crohn's disease, or a healthy co-twin of an affected twin (not recorded which). Each CDR3 is given with its conserved first and last residue. The order of the fields is J gene, V gene, CDR3 protein.

TRBJ1-1 | TRBV12-3/TRBV12-4 | CASSLLEYTEAFF
TRBJ2-7 | TRBV12-3/TRBV12-4 | CASSLVPGQDSYEQYF
TRBJ2-1 | TRBV12-3/TRBV12-4 | CTSSPIGGTGSRNEQFF
TRBJ1-4 | TRBV12-3/TRBV12-4 | CASTPQGATNEKLFF
TRBJ2-5 | TRBV3-1 | CASSQGNRQETQYF
TRBJ2-2 | TRBV10-3 | CAISESAPGELFF
TRBJ2-2 | TRBV6-2/TRBV6-3 | CASNLHRGQRPGELFF
TRBJ2-5 | TRBV6-1 | CASSELAVQETQYF
TRBJ1-2 | TRBV4-3 | CASSQGGSYYGYTF
TRBJ2-3 | TRBV9 | CASSVEQGRSDTQYF
TRBJ1-1 | TRBV18 | CASSPGTRAFF
TRBJ2-5 | TRBV18 | CASSPQEGETQYF
TRBJ1-4 | TRBV6-2/TRBV6-3 | CASSAHRGMHEKLFF
TRBJ2-7 | TRBV7-9 | CASSLWTGDGEQYF
TRBJ2-7 | TRBV20-1 | CSARRLGGEQYF
TRBJ2-1 | TRBV6-2/TRBV6-3 | CASNGASGTQNYNEQFF
TRBJ2-7 | TRBV6-5 | CASSYPGQGISYEQYF
TRBJ1-4 | TRBV12-3/TRBV12-4 | CASSFRRATNEKLFF
TRBJ2-7 | TRBV20-1 | CSLPSKGSSYEQYF
TRBJ2-3 | TRBV20-1 | CSAREAATDTQYF
TRBJ2-5 | TRBV11-2 | CASSLGTGNEETQYF
TRBJ2-1 | TRBV12-3/TRBV12-4 | CASSSQGGYNEQFF
TRBJ2-1 | TRBV6-5 | CASSYSGVPKNNEQFF
TRBJ2-1 | TRBV6-1 | CASRSRGDPNNEQFF
TRBJ1-2 | TRBV7-6 | CASSLDGLSGFVYGYTF
TRBJ2-1 | TRBV6-5 | CASSYSASGGQRNQFF
TRBJ1-3 | TRBV5-1 | CASSLNPDSGNTIYF
TRBJ2-2 | TRBV5-1 | CASSQGDNVAGELFF
TRBJ2-3 | TRBV12-3/TRBV12-4 | CASSSQNSGTDTQYF
TRBJ2-3 | TRBV27 | CASSLLTGGPDTQYF
TRBJ1-5 | TRBV5-1 | CASSLGTGSQPQHF
TRBJ2-3 | TRBV6-5 | CASSYAIYGAGTQYF
TRBJ2-3 | TRBV7-9 | CASTQGGGSTDTQYF
TRBJ2-4 | TRBV6-1 | CASSLGRAIQYF
TRBJ2-5 | TRBV7-2 | CASSGTRPETQYF
TRBJ2-7 | TRBV12-3/TRBV12-4 | CASRGQQGTYEQYF
TRBJ2-1 | TRBV5-1 | CASSPPKGGGANEQFF
TRBJ1-6 | TRBV5-1 | CASSVRDRQSSYNSPLHF